Listed below are T cell receptor beta chains from one sample, sequenced in a study of lymphopenia after photon versus proton radiotherapy. The assay was immunoSEQ multiplex PCR, and TCRdb's table has in-frame clones only and misses some. The table lists tens of thousands of clones, 83% of them singletons. The sample in question was peripheral blood, obtained from a patient treated with proton-based radiotherapy. Source of these receptors: a man aged 55 to 70 with pancreatic cancer. Each CDR3 is given with its conserved first and last residue. Each record gives: V gene, clone size, J gene, CDR3 protein. Size tells how often a clone was seen (once, few, many) or the class of an expanded clone, and some rows leave it out.

TRBV18	few	TRBJ1-2	CASSPGTLTSYTF
TRBV28	-	TRBJ1-2	CASSPSDRENYGYTF
TRBV9	-	TRBJ2-2	CASSVAVNTGELFF
TRBV28	-	TRBJ2-3	CASSPAGGRLADTQYF
TRBV6-4	-	TRBJ1-5	CASSDSNPETDSNQPQHF
TRBV2	-	TRBJ2-3	CASAQSDTQYF
TRBV28	-	TRBJ2-2	CASSSGQGGTGELFF
TRBV5-8	-	TRBJ2-5	CASSTGQGPGETQYF
TRBV28	-	TRBJ1-1	CASERDTEAFF
TRBV5-1	-	TRBJ2-1	CASSRTVDEQFF
TRBV7-6	-	TRBJ2-7	CASSLAQGAREQYF
TRBV7-6	few	TRBJ2-2	CASSSGGSEVGGELFF
TRBV27	-	TRBJ2-1	CASSLPGGRTYNEQFF
TRBV19	-	TRBJ1-4	CASTSPGLTNEKLFF
TRBV5-1	-	TRBJ1-4	CASSLGQGVLANEKLFF
TRBV28	-	TRBJ1-4	CASSPQGIQEKLFF
TRBV6-1	-	TRBJ2-2	CASSAIAGGTGELFF
TRBV5-4	medium-sized	TRBJ2-7	CASSTPGQHEQYF
TRBV7-9	-	TRBJ2-1	CASSLVRTGLENEQFF
TRBV19	-	TRBJ1-5	CASSIIAGGLGNQPQHF
TRBV5-1	few	TRBJ1-3	CASSLDAGIGNTIYF
TRBV7-9	-	TRBJ1-1	CASSFQGGTEAFF
TRBV14	-	TRBJ2-1	CASSLVGGQRESLNEQFF
TRBV7-9	-	TRBJ2-5	CASSFPGSTPETQYF
TRBV28	-	TRBJ1-5	CASSLPGSRNQPQHF
TRBV5-4	-	TRBJ2-7	CASSLGLAGGPGDEQYF
TRBV30	-	TRBJ1-1	CAWTPGPNTEAFF
TRBV4-1	-	TRBJ1-4	CASSPGTGFLSEKLFF
TRBV11-3	-	TRBJ2-3	CASSLDLRSTDTQYF
TRBV29-1	many	TRBJ1-2	CSVDEGGYTF
TRBV30	-	TRBJ2-2	CAWSGLGQGSTGELFF
TRBV5-1	-	TRBJ2-7	CASSLTSGLPYEQYF
TRBV29-1	-	TRBJ1-1	CSVEGPEAFF
TRBV15	-	TRBJ2-1	CATSTRLDSGSRGEQFF
TRBV5-1	-	TRBJ2-7	CASSLVSGRAGAYEQYF
TRBV21-1	once	TRBJ1-1	CASSKVAIASKRNTEAFF
TRBV19	-	TRBJ2-7	CASSSFGTSGTYEQYF
TRBV2	-	TRBJ1-3	CASSSGATGTGNTIYF
TRBV10-3	-	TRBJ1-2	CAIQGQVNYGYTF
TRBV7-2	-	TRBJ1-2	CASSLSPTNYGYTF
TRBV5-1	-	TRBJ2-2	CASSWGLSTNTGELFF
TRBV7-6	few	TRBJ1-6	CASRDGYNSPLHF
TRBV7-8	-	TRBJ1-3	CASGTGSGNTIYF
TRBV5-1	-	TRBJ2-1	CASSPNPVAASRSTYNEQFF
TRBV21-1	once	TRBJ1-5	CASSETGGSSQPQHF
TRBV28	-	TRBJ1-2	CASSLGGTPPSYGYTF
TRBV7-9	-	TRBJ1-2	CASSSGDRALSANYGYTF
TRBV7-3	-	TRBJ2-7	CASSPYNRPSEQYF
TRBV6-1	-	TRBJ2-3	CASRVQVTDTQYF
TRBV11-2	-	TRBJ2-7	CASSPRLRVGYEQYF
TRBV7-6	-	TRBJ2-2	CASSPARVRDNGELFF
TRBV6-5	-	TRBJ1-6	CASSPRMRDSPLHF
TRBV11-3	once	TRBJ2-7	CASSLAGNYPGEQYF